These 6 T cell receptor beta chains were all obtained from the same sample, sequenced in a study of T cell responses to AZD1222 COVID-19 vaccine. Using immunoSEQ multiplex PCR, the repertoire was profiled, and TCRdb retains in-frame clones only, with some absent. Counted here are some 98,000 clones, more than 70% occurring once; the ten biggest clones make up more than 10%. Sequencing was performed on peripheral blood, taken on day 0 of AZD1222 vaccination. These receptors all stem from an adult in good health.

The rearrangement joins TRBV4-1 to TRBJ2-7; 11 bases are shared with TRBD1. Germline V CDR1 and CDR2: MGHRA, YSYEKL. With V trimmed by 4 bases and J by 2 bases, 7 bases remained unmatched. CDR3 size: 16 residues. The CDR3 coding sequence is TGCGCCAGCAGCCTTGGACAGGGGGCGCCCACCTACGAGCAGTACTTC. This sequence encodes CASSLGQGAPTYEQYF.

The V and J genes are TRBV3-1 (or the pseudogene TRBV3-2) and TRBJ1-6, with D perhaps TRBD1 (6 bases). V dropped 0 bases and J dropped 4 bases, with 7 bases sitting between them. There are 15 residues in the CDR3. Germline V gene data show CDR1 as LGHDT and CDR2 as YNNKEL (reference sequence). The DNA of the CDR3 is TGTGCCAGCAGCCAAGACAGGGGTTATAATTCACCCCTCCACTTT. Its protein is CASSQDRGYNSPLHF.

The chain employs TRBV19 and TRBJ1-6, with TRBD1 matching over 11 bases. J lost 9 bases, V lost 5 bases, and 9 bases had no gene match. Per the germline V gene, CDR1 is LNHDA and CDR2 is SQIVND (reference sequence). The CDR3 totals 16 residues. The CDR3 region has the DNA TGTGCCAGTAGTGTGGGACAGGGGGAGCCTGGTTCACCCCTCCACTTT. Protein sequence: CASSVGQGEPGSPLHF.

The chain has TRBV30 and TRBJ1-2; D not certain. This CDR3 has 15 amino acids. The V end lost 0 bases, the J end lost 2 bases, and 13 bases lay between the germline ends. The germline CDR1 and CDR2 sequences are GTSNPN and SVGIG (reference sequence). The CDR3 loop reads CAWSVIKGGNYGYTF. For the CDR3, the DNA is TGTGCCTGGAGTGTAATAAAGGGCGGGAACTATGGCTACACCTTC.

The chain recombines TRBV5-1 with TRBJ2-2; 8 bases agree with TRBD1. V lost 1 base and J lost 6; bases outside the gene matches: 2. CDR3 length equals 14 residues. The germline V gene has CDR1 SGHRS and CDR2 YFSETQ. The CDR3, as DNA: TGCGCCAGCAGCTTGTCACAGGGGGCCGGGGAGCTGTTTTTT. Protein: CASSLSQGAGELFF.

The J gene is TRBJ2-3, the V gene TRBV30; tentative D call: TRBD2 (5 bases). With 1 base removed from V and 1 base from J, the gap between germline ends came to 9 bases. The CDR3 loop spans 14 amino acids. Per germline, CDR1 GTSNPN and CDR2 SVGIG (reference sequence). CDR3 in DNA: TGTGCCTGGAGTGGCGGAGGCGGCACAGATACGCAGTATTTT. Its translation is CAWSGGGGTDTQYF.